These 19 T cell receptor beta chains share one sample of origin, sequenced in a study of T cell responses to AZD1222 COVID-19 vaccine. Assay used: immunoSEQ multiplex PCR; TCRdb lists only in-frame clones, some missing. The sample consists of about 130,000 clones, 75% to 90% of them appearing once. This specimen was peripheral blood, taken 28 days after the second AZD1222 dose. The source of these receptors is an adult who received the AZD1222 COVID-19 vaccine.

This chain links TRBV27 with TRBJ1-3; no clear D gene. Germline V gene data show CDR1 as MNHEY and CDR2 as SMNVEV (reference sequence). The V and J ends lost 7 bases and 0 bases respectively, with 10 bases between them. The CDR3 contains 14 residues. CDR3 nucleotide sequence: TGTGCCAGCAAGGCCACCCGCTCTGGAAACACCATATATTTT. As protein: CASKATRSGNTIYF.

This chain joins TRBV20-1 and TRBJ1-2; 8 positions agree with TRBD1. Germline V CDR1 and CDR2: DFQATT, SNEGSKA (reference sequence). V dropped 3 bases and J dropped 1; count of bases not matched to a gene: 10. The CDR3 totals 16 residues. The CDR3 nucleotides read TGCAGTGCTAGTGGGACAGGAACCCCGAATAACTATGGCTACACCTTC. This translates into CSASGTGTPNNYGYTF.

CDR3 in DNA: TGTGCCAGCAGCTTAGGTCGGGGAGGAACTTTCTTT. Amino acid sequence: CASSLGRGGTFF. This chain joins TRBV7-9 and TRBJ1-1; D unresolved. Germline CDR1 is SEHNR and CDR2 is FQNEAQ (reference sequence). V gave up 1 base and J gave up 12 bases, with 12 bases separating them. This CDR3 region has 12 residues.

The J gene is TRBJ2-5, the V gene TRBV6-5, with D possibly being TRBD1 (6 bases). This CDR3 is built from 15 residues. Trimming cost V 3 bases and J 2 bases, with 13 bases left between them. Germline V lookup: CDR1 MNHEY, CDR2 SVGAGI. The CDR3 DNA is TGTGCCAGCAGTTATAGGGTCGGACAGCAAGAGACCCAGTACTTC. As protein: CASSYRVGQQETQYF.

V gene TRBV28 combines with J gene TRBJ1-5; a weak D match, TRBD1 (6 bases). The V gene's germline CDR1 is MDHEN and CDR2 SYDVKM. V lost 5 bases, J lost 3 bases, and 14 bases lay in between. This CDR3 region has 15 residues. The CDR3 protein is CASSLRQADNQPQHF. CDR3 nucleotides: TGTGCCAGCAGTCTTCGACAGGCTGACAATCAGCCCCAGCATTTT.

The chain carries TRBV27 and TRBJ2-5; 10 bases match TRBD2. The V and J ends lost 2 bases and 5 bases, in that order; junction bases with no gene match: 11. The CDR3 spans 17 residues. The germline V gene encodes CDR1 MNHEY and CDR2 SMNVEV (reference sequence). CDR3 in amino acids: CASSLTPRAGGPETQYF. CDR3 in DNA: TGTGCCAGCAGTTTAACCCCCCGAGCGGGGGGGCCCGAGACCCAGTACTTC.

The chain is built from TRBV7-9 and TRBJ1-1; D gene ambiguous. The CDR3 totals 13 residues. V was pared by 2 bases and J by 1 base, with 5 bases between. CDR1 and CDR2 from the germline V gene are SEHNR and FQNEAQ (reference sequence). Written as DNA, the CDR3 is TGTGCCAGCAGCTTACAGGAGAACACTGAAGCTTTCTTT. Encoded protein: CASSLQENTEAFF.

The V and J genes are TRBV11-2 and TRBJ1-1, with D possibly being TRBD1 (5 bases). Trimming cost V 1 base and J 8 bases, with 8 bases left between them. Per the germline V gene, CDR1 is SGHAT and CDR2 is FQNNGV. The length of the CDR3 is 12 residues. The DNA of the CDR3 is TGTGCCAGCAGCTTAGCAGGGAGGGAAGCTTTCTTT. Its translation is CASSLAGREAFF.

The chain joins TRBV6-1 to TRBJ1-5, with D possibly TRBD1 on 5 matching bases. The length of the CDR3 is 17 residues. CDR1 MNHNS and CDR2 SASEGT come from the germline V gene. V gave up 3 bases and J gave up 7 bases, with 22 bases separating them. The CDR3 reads CASSDAQALGAGQPQHF. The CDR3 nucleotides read TGTGCCAGCAGTGATGCCCAAGCCCTTGGGGCCGGACAGCCCCAGCATTTT.

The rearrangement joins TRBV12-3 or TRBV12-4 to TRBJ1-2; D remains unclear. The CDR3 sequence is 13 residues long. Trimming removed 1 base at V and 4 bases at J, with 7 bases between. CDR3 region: CASSLVASYGYTF. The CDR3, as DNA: TGTGCCAGCAGTTTAGTGGCAAGCTATGGCTACACCTTC.

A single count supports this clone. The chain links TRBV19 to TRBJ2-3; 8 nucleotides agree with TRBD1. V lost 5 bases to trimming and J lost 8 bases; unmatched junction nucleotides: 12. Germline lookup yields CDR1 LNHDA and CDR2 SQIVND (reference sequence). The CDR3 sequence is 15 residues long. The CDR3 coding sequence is TGTGCCAGTAGTTTGAGACAGGGGACGAGAGTTACGCAGTATTTT. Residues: CASSLRQGTRVTQYF.

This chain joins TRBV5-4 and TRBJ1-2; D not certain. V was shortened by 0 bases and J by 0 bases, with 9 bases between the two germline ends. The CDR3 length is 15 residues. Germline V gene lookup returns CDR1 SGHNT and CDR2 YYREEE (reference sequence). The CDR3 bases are TGTGCCAGCAGCTTGGATTCCAGCACTAACTATGGCTACACCTTC. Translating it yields CASSLDSSTNYGYTF.

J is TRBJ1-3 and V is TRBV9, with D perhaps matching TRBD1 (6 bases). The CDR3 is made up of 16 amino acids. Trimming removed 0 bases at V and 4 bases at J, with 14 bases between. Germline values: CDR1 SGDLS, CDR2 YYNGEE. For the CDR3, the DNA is TGTGCCAGCAGCGTAGTTGGTGGGGGCTCCGGAAACACCATATATTTT. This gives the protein CASSVVGGGSGNTIYF.

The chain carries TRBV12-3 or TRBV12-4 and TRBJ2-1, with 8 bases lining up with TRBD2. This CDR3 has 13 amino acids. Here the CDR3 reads CATAGLVYNEQFF. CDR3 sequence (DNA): TGTGCTACTGCGGGACTAGTCTACAATGAGCAGTTCTTC.

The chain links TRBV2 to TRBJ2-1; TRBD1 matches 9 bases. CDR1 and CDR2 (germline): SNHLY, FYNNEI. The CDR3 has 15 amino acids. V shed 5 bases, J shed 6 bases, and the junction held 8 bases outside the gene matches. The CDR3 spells CASSTGTGRGNEQFF. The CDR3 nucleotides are TGTGCCAGCAGTACCGGGACAGGGAGGGGCAATGAGCAGTTCTTC.

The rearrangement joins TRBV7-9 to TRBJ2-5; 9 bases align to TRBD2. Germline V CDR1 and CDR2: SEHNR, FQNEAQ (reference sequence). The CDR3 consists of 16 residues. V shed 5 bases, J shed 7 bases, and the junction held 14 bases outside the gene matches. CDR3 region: CASSPSWASGAGTQYF. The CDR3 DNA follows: TGTGCCAGCAGCCCCTCCTGGGCTAGCGGGGCCGGGACCCAGTACTTC.

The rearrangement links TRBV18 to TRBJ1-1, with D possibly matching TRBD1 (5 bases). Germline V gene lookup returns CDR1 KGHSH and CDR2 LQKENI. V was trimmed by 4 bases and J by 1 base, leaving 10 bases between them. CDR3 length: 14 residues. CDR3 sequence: CASSRDGTNTEAFF. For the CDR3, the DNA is TGTGCCAGCTCACGGGACGGGACGAACACTGAAGCTTTCTTT.

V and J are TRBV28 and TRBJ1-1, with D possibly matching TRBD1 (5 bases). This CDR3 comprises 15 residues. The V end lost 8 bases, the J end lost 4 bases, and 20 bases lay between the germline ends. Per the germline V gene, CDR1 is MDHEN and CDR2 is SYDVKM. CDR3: CASRSGASRVTEAFF. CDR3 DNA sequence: TGTGCCAGCCGGTCCGGGGCAAGTCGAGTCACTGAAGCTTTCTTT.

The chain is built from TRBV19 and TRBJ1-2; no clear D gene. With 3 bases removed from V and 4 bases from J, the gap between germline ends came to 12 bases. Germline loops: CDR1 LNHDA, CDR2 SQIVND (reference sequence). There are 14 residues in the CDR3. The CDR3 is CASSMGSYLYGYTF. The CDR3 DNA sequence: TGTGCCAGTAGTATGGGCAGTTACCTCTATGGCTACACCTTC. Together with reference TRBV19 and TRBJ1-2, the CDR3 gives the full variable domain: DGGITQSPKYLFRKEGQNVTLSCEQNLNHDAMYWYRQDPGQGLRLIYYSQIVNDFQKGDIAEGYSVSREKKESFPLTVTSAQKNPTAFYLCASSMGSYLYGYTFGSGTRLTVV.